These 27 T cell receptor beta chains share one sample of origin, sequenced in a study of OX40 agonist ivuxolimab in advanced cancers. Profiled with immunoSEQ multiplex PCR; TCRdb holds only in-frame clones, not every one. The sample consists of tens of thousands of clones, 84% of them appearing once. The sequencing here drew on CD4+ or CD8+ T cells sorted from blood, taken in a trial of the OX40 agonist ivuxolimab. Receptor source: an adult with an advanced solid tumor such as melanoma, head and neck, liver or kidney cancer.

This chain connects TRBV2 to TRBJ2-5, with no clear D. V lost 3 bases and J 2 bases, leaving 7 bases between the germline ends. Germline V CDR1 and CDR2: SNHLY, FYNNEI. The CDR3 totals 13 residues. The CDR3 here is CASSEGGQETQYF. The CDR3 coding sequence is TGTGCCAGCAGTGAGGGCGGTCAAGAGACCCAGTACTTC.

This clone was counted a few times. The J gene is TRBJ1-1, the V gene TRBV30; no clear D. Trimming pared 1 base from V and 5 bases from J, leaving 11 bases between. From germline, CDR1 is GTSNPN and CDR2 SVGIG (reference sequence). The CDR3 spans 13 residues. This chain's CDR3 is CAWSGDRRTEAFF. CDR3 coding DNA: TGTGCCTGGAGTGGAGATCGGCGGACTGAAGCTTTCTTT. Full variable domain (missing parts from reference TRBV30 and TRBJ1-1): SQTIHQWPATLVQPVGSPLSLECTVEGTSNPNLYWYRQAAGRGLQLLFYSVGIGQISSEVPQNLSASRPQDRQFILSSKKLLLSDSGFYLCAWSGDRRTEAFFGQGTRLTVV.

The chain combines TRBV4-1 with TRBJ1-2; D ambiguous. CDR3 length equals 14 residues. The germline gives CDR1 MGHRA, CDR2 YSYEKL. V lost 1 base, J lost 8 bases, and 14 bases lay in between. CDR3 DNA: TGCGCCAGCAGCCAAGTGTCGACGGTCAACGGCTACACCTTC. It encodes CASSQVSTVNGYTF.

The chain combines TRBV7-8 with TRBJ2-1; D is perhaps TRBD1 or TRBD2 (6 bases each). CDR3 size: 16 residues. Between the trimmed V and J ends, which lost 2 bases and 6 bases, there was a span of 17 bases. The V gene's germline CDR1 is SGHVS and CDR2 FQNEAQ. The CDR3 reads CASSLNWGARINEQFF. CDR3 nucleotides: TGTGCCAGCAGCTTAAACTGGGGGGCGCGGATCAATGAGCAGTTCTTC.

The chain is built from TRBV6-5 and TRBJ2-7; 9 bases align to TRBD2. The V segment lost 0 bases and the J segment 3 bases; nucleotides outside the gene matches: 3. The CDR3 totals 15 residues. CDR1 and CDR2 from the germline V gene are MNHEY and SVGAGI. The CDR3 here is CASSYSRSGSYEQYF. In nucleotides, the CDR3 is TGTGCCAGCAGTTACTCTCGTAGCGGGAGCTACGAGCAGTACTTC.

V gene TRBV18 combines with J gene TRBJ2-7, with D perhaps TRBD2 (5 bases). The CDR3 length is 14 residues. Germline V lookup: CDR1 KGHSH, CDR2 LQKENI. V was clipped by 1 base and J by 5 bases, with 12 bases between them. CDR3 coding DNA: TGTGCCAGCTCACCACGCGGGCCTGGGGACGAGCAGTACTTC. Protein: CASSPRGPGDEQYF.

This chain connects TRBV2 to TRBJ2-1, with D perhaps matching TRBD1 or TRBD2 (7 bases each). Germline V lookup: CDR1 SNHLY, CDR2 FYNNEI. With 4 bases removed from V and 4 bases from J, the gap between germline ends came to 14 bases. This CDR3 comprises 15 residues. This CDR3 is CASSVGTAGYNEQFF. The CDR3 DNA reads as TGTGCCAGCAGTGTGGGGACAGCGGGATACAATGAGCAGTTCTTC.

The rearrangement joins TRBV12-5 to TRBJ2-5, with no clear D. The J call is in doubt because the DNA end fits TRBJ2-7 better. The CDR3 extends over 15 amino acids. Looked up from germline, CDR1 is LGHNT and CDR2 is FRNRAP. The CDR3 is CASGLVLSGDYEQYF. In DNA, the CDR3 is TGTGCTAGTGGTTTGGTACTTTCAGGAGACTACGAGCAGTACTTC.

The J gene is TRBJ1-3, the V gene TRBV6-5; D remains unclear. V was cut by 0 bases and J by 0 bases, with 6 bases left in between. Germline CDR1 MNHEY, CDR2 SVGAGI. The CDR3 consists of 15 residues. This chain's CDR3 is CASSYSVDSGNTIYF. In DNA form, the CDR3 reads TGTGCCAGCAGTTACTCAGTGGACTCTGGAAACACCATATATTTT.

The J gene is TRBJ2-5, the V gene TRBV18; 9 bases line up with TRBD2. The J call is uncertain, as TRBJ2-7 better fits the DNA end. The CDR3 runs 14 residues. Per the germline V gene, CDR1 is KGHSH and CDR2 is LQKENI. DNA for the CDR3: TGTGCCAGCTCACCACCTAGCGGGAGAAACGAGCAGTACTTC. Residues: CASSPPSGRNEQYF.

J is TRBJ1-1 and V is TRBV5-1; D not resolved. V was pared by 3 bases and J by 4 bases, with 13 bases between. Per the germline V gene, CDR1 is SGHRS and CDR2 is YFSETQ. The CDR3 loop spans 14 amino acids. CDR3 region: CASSSLTSVTEAFF. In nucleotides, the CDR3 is TGCGCCAGCAGCTCCTTAACATCAGTCACTGAAGCTTTCTTT. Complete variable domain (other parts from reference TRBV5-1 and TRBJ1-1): KAGVTQTPRYLIKTRGQQVTLSCSPISGHRSVSWYQQTPGQGLQFLFEYFSETQRNKGNFPGRFSGRQFSNSRSEMNVSTLELGDSALYLCASSSLTSVTEAFFGQGTRLTVV.

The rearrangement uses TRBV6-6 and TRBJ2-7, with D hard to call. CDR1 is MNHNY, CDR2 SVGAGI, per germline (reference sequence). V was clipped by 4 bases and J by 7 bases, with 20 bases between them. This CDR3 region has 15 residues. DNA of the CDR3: TGTGCCAGCAGTTTAATTTCAGGCCCAAGTACAGAGCAGTACTTC. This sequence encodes CASSLISGPSTEQYF.

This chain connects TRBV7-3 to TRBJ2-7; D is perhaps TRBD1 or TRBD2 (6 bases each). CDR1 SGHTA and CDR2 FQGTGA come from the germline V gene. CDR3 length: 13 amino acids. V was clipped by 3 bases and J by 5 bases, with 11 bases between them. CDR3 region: CASSFNREDEQYF. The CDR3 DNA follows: TGTGCCAGCAGCTTTAACAGGGAGGACGAGCAGTACTTC.

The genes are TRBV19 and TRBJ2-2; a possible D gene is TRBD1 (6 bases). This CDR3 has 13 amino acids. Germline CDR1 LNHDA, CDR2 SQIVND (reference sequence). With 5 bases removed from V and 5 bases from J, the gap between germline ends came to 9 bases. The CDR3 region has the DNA TGTGCCAGTAGTTGGACAGTAACCGGGGAGCTGTTTTTT. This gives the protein CASSWTVTGELFF.

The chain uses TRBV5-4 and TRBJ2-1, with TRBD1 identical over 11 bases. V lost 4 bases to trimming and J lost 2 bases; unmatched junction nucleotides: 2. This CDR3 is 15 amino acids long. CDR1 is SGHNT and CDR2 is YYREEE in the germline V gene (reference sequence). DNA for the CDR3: TGTGCCAGCAGCACGGGACAGGGGGCCTACAATGAGCAGTTCTTC. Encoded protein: CASSTGQGAYNEQFF.

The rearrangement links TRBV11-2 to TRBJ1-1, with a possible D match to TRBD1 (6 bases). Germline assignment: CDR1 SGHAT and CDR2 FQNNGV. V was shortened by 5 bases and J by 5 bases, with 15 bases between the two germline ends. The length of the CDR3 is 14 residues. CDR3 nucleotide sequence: TGTGCCAGCAGCCACGGACGGGACACTACTGAAGCTTTCTTT. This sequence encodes CASSHGRDTTEAFF.

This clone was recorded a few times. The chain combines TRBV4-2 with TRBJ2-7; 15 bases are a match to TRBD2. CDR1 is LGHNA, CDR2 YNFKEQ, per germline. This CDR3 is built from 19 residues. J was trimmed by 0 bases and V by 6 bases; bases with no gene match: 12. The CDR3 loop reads CASSSLGLAGGGGSYEQYF. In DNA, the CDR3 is TGTGCCAGCAGTTCCCTGGGACTAGCGGGAGGTGGGGGCTCCTACGAGCAGTACTTC.

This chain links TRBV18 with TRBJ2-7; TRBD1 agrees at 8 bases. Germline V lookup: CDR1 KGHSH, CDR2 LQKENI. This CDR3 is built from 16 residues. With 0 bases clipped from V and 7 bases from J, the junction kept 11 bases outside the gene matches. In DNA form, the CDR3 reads TGTGCCAGCTCACCACCGGGGACAGGTCCCTCGGGGGAGCAGTACTTC. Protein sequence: CASSPPGTGPSGEQYF.

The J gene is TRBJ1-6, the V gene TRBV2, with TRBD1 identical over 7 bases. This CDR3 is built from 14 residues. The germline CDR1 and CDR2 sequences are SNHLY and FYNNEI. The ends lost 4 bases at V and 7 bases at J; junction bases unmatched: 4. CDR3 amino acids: CASSVRDSNSPLHF. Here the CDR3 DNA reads TGTGCCAGCAGTGTAAGGGACAGCAATTCACCCCTCCACTTT.

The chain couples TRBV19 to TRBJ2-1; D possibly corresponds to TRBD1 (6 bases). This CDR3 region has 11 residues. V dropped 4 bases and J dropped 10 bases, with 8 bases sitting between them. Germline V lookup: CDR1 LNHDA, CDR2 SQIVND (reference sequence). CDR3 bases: TGTGCCAGTAGTACAACAGGGGAGCAGTTCTTC. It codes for CASSTTGEQFF.

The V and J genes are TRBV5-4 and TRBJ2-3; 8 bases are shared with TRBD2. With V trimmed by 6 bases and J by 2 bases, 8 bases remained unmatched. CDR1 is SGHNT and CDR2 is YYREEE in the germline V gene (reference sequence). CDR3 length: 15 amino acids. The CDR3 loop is CASKFLAGSTDTQYF. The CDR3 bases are TGTGCCAGCAAGTTTCTAGCGGGCTCCACAGATACGCAGTATTTT.

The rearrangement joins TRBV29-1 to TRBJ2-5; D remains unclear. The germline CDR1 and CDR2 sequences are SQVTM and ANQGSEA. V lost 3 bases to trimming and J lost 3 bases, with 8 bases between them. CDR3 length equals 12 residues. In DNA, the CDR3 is TGCAGCGTTGAGAGAGGAGAAGAGACCCAGTACTTC. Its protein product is CSVERGEETQYF.

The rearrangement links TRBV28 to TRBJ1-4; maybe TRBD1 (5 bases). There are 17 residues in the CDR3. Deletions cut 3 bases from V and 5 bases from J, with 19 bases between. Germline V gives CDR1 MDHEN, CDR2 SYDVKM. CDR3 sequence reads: CASSFFLLGDGNEKLFF. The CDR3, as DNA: TGTGCCAGCAGTTTTTTTTTATTAGGGGACGGCAATGAAAAACTGTTTTTT.

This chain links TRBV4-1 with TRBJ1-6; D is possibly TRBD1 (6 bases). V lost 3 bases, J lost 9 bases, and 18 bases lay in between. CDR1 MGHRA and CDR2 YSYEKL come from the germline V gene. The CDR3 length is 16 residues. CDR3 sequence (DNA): TGCGCCAGCAGCCAGACGGAAGGGGGAAAAGGTTCACCCCTCCACTTT. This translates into CASSQTEGGKGSPLHF.

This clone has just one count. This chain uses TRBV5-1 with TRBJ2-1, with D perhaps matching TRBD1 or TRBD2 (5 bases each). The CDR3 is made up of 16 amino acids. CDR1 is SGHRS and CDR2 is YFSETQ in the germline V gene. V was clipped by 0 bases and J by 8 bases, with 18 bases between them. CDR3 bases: TGCGCCAGCAGCTTGGAGTCGGGGCAGTCCGCGGATGAGCAGTTCTTC. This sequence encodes CASSLESGQSADEQFF.

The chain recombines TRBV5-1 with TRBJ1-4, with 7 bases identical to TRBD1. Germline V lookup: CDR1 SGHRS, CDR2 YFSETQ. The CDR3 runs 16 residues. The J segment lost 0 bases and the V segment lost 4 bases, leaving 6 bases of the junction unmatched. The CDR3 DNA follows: TGCGCCAGCAGCCTCCAGGGGGATGCAACTAATGAAAAACTGTTTTTT. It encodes CASSLQGDATNEKLFF.

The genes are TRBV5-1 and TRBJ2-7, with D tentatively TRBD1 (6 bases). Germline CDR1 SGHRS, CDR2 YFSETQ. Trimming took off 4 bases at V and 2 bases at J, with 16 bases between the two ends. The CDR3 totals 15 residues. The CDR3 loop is CASSPSTGSAYEQYF. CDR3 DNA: TGCGCCAGCAGCCCGTCAACAGGGTCGGCCTACGAGCAGTACTTC.